The 10 T cell receptor beta chains listed next were all sequenced from one sample in a study of CD8 T cells in Susac syndrome. An amount of RNA that ranged from 0.5 to 1 ug was reverse transcribed with random hexamers. Via MiXCR, TCRdb re-called the immunoSEQ multiplex PCR reads, giving one row per CDR3 protein. The table has hundreds of thousands of distinct CDR3 sequences, roughly 94% seen once. Sequenced sample: CD4+ T cells from PBMCs. These receptor sequences come from a human donor with multiple sclerosis.

The rearrangement joins TRBV3-1 to TRBJ1-2; weak D call: TRBD1 (5 bases). CDR3 size: 12 residues. Germline CDR1 LGHDT, CDR2 YNNKEL (reference sequence). With 4 bases removed from V and 6 bases from J, the gap between germline ends came to 9 bases. The CDR3 loop reads CASSRAGHGYTF. DNA for the CDR3: TGTGCCAGCAGCCGCGCAGGGCATGGCTACACCTTC. Full variable domain (outside the CDR3, taken from reference TRBV3-1 and TRBJ1-2): DTAVSQTPKYLVTQMGNDKSIKCEQNLGHDTMYWYKQDSKKFLKIMFSYNNKELIINETVPNRFSPKSPDKAHLNLHINSLELGDSAVYFCASSRAGHGYTFGSGTRLTVV.

This clonotype has just a few counts. The chain links TRBV29-1 to TRBJ1-2; 7 bases match TRBD1. The V gene's germline CDR1 is SQVTM and CDR2 ANQGSEA. This CDR3 contains 13 residues. V gave up 7 bases and J gave up 3 bases; unmatched junction bases: 8. The CDR3 loop reads CSALDRADYGYTF. CDR3 coding DNA: TGCAGCGCCCTTGACAGGGCCGACTATGGCTACACCTTC.

The V gene is TRBV9, the J gene TRBJ1-1; D uncertain. This CDR3 comprises 13 residues. V shed 0 bases and J shed 3 bases, with 6 bases lying between them. Germline loops: CDR1 SGDLS, CDR2 YYNGEE. The CDR3 DNA reads TGTGCCAGCAGCGTAGGGGTGTACACTGAAGCTTTCTTT. Translated, it gives CASSVGVYTEAFF. Full variable domain (rest looked up from reference TRBV9 and TRBJ1-1): DSGVTQTPKHLITATGQRVTLRCSPRSGDLSVYWYQQSLDQGLQFLIQYYNGEERAKGNILERFSAQQFPDLHSELNLSSLELGDSALYFCASSVGVYTEAFFGQGTRLTVV.

CDR3 sequence (DNA): TGTGCCTGGAACATCCGGGGTTCCAATCAGCCCCAGCATTTT. Amino acids: CAWNIRGSNQPQHF. V and J are TRBV30 and TRBJ1-5; no clear D gene. Between the trimmed V and J ends, which lost 4 bases and 3 bases, there was a span of 13 bases. The CDR3 totals 14 residues. Germline V gene data show CDR1 as GTSNPN and CDR2 as SVGIG (reference sequence).

In its sample, this clonotype was seen once. The chain is built from TRBV20-1 and TRBJ2-7; no clear D gene. Germline CDR1 is DFQATT and CDR2 is SNEGSKA (reference sequence). CDR3 length equals 11 residues. V shed 1 base and J shed 4 bases, with 5 bases lying between them. The CDR3 loop is CSARVLYEQYF. CDR3 in DNA: TGCAGTGCTAGAGTCCTTTACGAGCAGTACTTC.

The rearrangement joins TRBV6-6 to TRBJ1-5; D is perhaps TRBD1 (5 bases). V shed 8 bases and J shed 3 bases, with 11 bases lying between them. This CDR3 is built from 13 residues. Germline CDR1 MNHNY, CDR2 SVGAGI (reference sequence). The CDR3 nucleotides are TGTGCCAGCGCCCCAGGGTTCAATCAGCCCCAGCATTTT. As protein: CASAPGFNQPQHF.

This CDR3 is CASSLLAPSYEQYF. Here the CDR3 DNA reads TGTGCCAGCAGTTTACTAGCCCCCTCCTACGAGCAGTACTTC. The rearrangement links TRBV28 to TRBJ2-7, with D possibly being TRBD2 (5 bases). The CDR3 totals 14 residues. Per germline, CDR1 MDHEN and CDR2 SYDVKM. V lost 2 bases and J 0 bases, leaving 8 bases between the germline ends.

The chain has TRBV19 and TRBJ1-1; the match to TRBD1 covers 7 bases. The CDR3 runs to 14 residues. Looked up from germline, CDR1 is LNHDA and CDR2 is SQIVND (reference sequence). With 5 bases clipped from V and 1 base from J, the junction kept 4 bases outside the gene matches. This chain's CDR3 is CASSYTGANTEAFF. In nucleotides, the CDR3 is TGTGCCAGTAGTTACACAGGGGCGAACACTGAAGCTTTCTTT.

The chain employs TRBV20-1 and TRBJ2-1; D not certain. The CDR3 covers 14 residues. Germline V gene lookup returns CDR1 DFQATT and CDR2 SNEGSKA (reference sequence). Trimming took off 3 bases at V and 4 bases at J, with 13 bases between the two ends. DNA for the CDR3: TGCAGTGCTAGGGCCCCGCGAGAGTACAATGAGCAGTTCTTC. The encoded protein is CSARAPREYNEQFF.

This clonotype was recorded a few times. This rearrangement joins TRBV7-2 to TRBJ2-1; 10 nucleotides align to TRBD2. Germline CDR1 reads SGHTA; CDR2 reads FQGNSA. This CDR3 is built from 15 residues. J lost 6 bases, V lost 2 bases, and 4 bases had no gene match. CDR3 coding DNA: TGTGCCAGCAGCTTATTAGCGGGGGGTGGCAATGAGCAGTTCTTC. It specifies CASSLLAGGGNEQFF.